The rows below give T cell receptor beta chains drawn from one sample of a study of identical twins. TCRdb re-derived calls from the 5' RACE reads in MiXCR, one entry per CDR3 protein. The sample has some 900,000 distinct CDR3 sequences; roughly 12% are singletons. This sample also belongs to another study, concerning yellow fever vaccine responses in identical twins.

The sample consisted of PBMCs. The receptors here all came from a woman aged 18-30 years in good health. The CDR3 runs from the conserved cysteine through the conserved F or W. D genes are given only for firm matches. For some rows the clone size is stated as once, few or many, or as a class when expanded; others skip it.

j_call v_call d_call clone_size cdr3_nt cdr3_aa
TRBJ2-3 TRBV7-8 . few TGTGCCAGCACGCGAGGGGGACTCACAGATACGCAGTATTTT CASTRGGLTDTQYF
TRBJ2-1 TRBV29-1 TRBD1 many TGCAGCGTCGTCCTACAGGGGGCAGACAATGAGCAGTTCTTC CSVVLQGADNEQFF
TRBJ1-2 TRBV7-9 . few TGTGCCAGCAGCTTAGTGGGGGACGATGGCTACACCTTC CASSLVGDDGYTF
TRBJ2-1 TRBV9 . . TGTGCCAGCAGCCCAATAGGAGGAGGGGCCGGATACAATGAGCAGTTCTTC CASSPIGGGAGYNEQFF
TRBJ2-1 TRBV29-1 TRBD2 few TGCAGCGCCCAGCGGGAGGGTCACAATGAGCAGTTCTTC CSAQREGHNEQFF
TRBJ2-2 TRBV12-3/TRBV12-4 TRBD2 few TGTGCCAGCAGTTTACTAGCGGGAGGGGGGGAGCTGTTTTTT CASSLLAGGGELFF
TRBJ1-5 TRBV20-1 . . TGCAGTGCTATCGGAAGACAGACCAATCAGCCCCAGCATTTT CSAIGRQTNQPQHF
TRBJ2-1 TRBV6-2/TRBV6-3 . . TGTGCCAGCAACGAGAGAAAGGGGATTGGGAATGAGCAGTTCTTC CASNERKGIGNEQFF
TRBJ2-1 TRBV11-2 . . TGTGCCAGCAGTAAATCGGGGGGAGGGGGTGCCTACAATGAGCAGTTCTTC CASSKSGGGGAYNEQFF
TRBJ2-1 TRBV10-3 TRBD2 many TGTGCCATCAGTGCCCGACAGCGGGAGTCCGATGAGCAGTTCTTC CAISARQRESDEQFF
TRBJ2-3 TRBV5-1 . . TGCGCCAGCAGCTTGGTAGATGTAAGCACAGATACGCAGTATTTT CASSLVDVSTDTQYF
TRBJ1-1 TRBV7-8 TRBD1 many TGTGCCAGCAGCACACGGACAGGGATAAACACTGAAGCTTTCTTT CASSTRTGINTEAFF
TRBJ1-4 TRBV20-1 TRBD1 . TGCAGTGCTAGAGCGGACAGGGAGGAAAAACTGTTTTTT CSARADREEKLFF
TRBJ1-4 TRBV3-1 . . TGTGCCAGCAGCCAAGTAGCAACGAATGGAGGGGGAAAACTGTTTTTT CASSQVATNGGGKLFF
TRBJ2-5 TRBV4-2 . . TGTGCCAGCAGCCAAGCCGGGAGAGGGGGGAAGCTCCAAGAGACCCAGTACTTC CASSQAGRGGKLQETQYF
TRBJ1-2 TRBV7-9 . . TGTGCCAGCAGCCCCCCTAGTCTGGAGGATGGCTACACCTTC CASSPPSLEDGYTF
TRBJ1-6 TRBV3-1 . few TGTGCCAGCAGCCAAGTGAGGCGTAATTCACCCCTCCACTTT CASSQVRRNSPLHF
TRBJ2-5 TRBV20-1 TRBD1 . TGCAGTGCTAGTTCACCAGGGACAGGGTCTTTGGAGACCCAGTACTTC CSASSPGTGSLETQYF
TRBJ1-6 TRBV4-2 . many TGTGCCAGCAGCCAAGATGGAGGGTATTCACCCCTCCACTTT CASSQDGGYSPLHF
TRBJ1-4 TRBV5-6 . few TGTGCCAGCAGCTTGGTGCTCGGAGGGAGTGAAAAACTGTTTTTT CASSLVLGGSEKLFF
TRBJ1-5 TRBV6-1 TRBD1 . TGTGCCAGCAGGGAAACAGGGGGGCAGCCCCAGCATTTT CASRETGGQPQHF
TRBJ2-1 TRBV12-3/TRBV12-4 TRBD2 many TGTGCCAGCAGTATCCGACTAGCGGGAGAGCAGTTCTTC CASSIRLAGEQFF
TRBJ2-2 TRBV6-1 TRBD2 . TGTGCCAGCAGTGAAGGGGGAGGCGGGAGGAACACCGGGGAGCTGTTTTTT CASSEGGGGRNTGELFF
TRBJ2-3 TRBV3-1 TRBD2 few TGTGCCAGCAGCCGGGGCGGGAGGGCCGGTGATACGCAGTATTTT CASSRGGRAGDTQYF
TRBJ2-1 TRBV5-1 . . TGCGCCAGCACCCCGTGGTACCAGGAGGGTGAGCAGTTCTTC CASTPWYQEGEQFF
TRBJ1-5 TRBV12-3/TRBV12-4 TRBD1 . TGTGCCAGCAGTCGCGGGACAGGGTCCCTATATAGCAATCAGCCCCAGCATTTT CASSRGTGSLYSNQPQHF
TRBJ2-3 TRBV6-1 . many TGTGCCAGCAGTAGACGGGAGCGAGGAACAGATACGCAGTATTTT CASSRRERGTDTQYF
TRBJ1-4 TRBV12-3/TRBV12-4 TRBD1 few TGTGCCAGCAATGGTGGCGGCCGGACAGGCGGCTTCGGTTGG CASNGGGRTGGFGW
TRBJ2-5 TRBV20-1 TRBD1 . TGCAGTGCTAGTGGGGACAGGGGTCCCCGGGAAGAGACCCAGTACTTC CSASGDRGPREETQYF
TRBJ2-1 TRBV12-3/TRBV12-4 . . TGTGCCATCAGTTTAAATTGGGGGCTACGCTTATCGGGGTACAATGAGCAGTTCTTC CAISLNWGLRLSGYNEQFF
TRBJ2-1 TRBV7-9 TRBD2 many TGTGCCAGCAGCGCGACTAGCGGGAGAATCCATGAGCAGTTCTTC CASSATSGRIHEQFF
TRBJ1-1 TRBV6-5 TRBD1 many TGTGCCAGCATTTCAGGGGGCGCAGGGACTGAAGCTTTCTTT CASISGGAGTEAFF
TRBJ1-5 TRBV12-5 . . TGTGCTAGTGGTTTATCTGGGAGCAATCAGCCCCAGCATTTT CASGLSGSNQPQHF
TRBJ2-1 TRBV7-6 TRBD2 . TGTGCCAGCAGCTTAAGGGCTAGCGGGAGGAATGAGCAGTTCTTC CASSLRASGRNEQFF
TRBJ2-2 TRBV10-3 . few TGTGCCATCACCCCTTCAGCGAACACCGGGGAGCTGTTTTTT CAITPSANTGELFF
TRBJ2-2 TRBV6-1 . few TGTGCCAGCAGACCTTTGCCATGGGACCAGAACACCGGGGAGCTGTTTTTT CASRPLPWDQNTGELFF
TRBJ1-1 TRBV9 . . TGTGCCAGCAGCCCCACGCTCCGGGGCTTTAACACTGAAGCTTTCTTT CASSPTLRGFNTEAFF
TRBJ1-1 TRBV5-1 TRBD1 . TGCGCCAGCAGCTCGTCCACAGGGGTAGGTACTGAAGCTTTCTTT CASSSSTGVGTEAFF
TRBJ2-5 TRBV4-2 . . TGTGCCAGCAGCCAAGCTTATACAGGAACTAGAGCAAAAGGGACCCAGTACTTC CASSQAYTGTRAKGTQYF
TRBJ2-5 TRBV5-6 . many TGTGCCAGCAGCTTGGTGGGGGGCCAAGGAAAGACCCAGTACTTC CASSLVGGQGKTQYF
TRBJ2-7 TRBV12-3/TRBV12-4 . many TGTGCCAGCAGTTTCGGAGGGGGACTGAGGATGGAGCAGTACTTC CASSFGGGLRMEQYF
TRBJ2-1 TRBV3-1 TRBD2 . TGTGCCAGCAGCCACCCTAGGACTAGCGGGAAGAATGAGCAGTTCTTC CASSHPRTSGKNEQFF
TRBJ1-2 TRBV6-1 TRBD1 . TGTGCCACCGTCCCGGGACAGGGTTTGGAGGGCTACACCTTC CATVPGQGLEGYTF
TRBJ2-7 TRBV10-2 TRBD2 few TGCGCCAGCAGGAACGGACTAGCGGGAGAGTACGAGCAGTACTTC CASRNGLAGEYEQYF
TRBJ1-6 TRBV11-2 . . TGTGCCAGCAGCTTTTGGGACGGATCTAATTCACCCCTCCACTTT CASSFWDGSNSPLHF
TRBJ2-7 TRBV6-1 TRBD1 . TGTGCCAGCAGTGAATACGGACAGGGGACCTACGAGCAGTACTTC CASSEYGQGTYEQYF
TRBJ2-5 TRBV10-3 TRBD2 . TGTGCCATCAGTGTAACCGGGACTAGCGAGGAGACCCAGTACTTC CAISVTGTSEETQYF
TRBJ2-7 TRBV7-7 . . TGTGCCAGCAGCCATTGCCCGCGGGAGCAGTACTTC CASSHCPREQYF
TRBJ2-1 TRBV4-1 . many TGCGCCAGCAGCCAGTTGAACAATGAGCAGTTCTTC CASSQLNNEQFF
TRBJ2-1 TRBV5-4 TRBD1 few TGTGCCAGCAGCTTTCGGACAGGGGGGGTCGACAATGAGCAGTTCTTC CASSFRTGGVDNEQFF
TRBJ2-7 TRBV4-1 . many TGCGCCAGCAGCCAACCCGGCCTGTCCTACGAGCAGTACTTC CASSQPGLSYEQYF
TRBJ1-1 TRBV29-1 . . TGCAGCGTTGGTCTGGGTATGAACACTGAAGCTTTCTTT CSVGLGMNTEAFF
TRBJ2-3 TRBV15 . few TGTGCCACCAGCAAGTCTCAACCGGACAGTTCCCCCACTGATACGCAGTATTTT CATSKSQPDSSPTDTQYF
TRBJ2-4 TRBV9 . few TGTGCCAGCAGCGTAGGAAACGGCCCAAATACCAAAAACATTCAGTACTTC CASSVGNGPNTKNIQYF
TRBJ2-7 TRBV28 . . TGTGCCAGCAGCCCCCAATCACGACAGGACGATCGGTTTCATTTC CASSPQSRQDDRFHF